A single sample is the source of the 28 T cell receptor beta chains below, sequenced in a study of blood T cell repertoires in COVID-19 (dated by TCRdb to the early 2020s). Library preparation was by the immunoSEQ multiplex PCR assay. Not all clones reach the TCRdb copy of this immuneACCESS table, which keeps in-frame sequences only. Checked studies attribute under half of the gap to unresolved V genes and leave the rest unexplained. In all, the sample holds a few hundred thousand clones, and about 89% of those were seen once. Approximately 12% of the sample lies in the top ten. The sample comprised peripheral blood. Receptors were obtained from an older woman with acute or convalescent COVID-19.

The genes are TRBV3-1 (or the pseudogene TRBV3-2) and TRBJ1-6; D remains ambiguous. The germline CDR1 and CDR2 sequences are LGHDT and YNNKEL (reference sequence). V dropped 1 base and J dropped 5 bases, with 6 bases sitting between them. The CDR3 spans 14 residues. CDR3 region: CASSQGANNSPLHF. The CDR3 bases are TGTGCCAGCAGCCAAGGGGCCAATAATTCACCCCTCCACTTT.

CDR3 sequence: CASRGQAVYAEAFF. The CDR3 nucleotides are TGTGCCAGCAGGGGACAGGCTGTCTACGCTGAAGCTTTCTTT. The chain recombines TRBV27 with TRBJ1-1, with 8 bases aligning to TRBD1. The CDR3 sequence is 14 residues long. Germline V gene lookup returns CDR1 MNHEY and CDR2 SMNVEV (reference sequence). Unmatched junction bases numbered 9, after V lost 6 bases and J lost 6 bases.

This clone was detected once. J is TRBJ1-2 and V is TRBV10-3; D possibly corresponds to TRBD1 (6 bases). CDR1 is ENHRY, CDR2 SYGVKD, per germline. The CDR3 consists of 19 residues. Deletions cut 4 bases from V and 4 bases from J, with 28 bases between. CDR3 region: CAISASPFTGTPALYGYTF. The CDR3 DNA reads TGTGCCATCAGTGCCTCCCCCTTTACCGGGACACCGGCTCTCTATGGCTACACCTTC.

The V and J genes are TRBV5-1 and TRBJ2-1; 9 bases are shared with TRBD2. There are 16 residues in the CDR3. CDR1 is SGHRS and CDR2 is YFSETQ in the germline V gene. After removal of 4 bases from V and 8 bases from J, the junction contained 13 bases not matched to a gene. CDR3 sequence reads: CASSALGGGAPHEQFF. The CDR3 DNA follows: TGCGCCAGCAGCGCCCTTGGCGGGGGGGCCCCCCATGAGCAGTTCTTC.

The chain links TRBV6-5 to TRBJ1-6; tentatively, D is TRBD1 (6 bases). CDR3 length: 14 residues. The germline CDR1 and CDR2 sequences are MNHEY and SVGAGI. V was cut by 9 bases and J by 7 bases, with 16 bases left in between. DNA for the CDR3: TGTGCCAGTAGGGGGGAGGGAGTCAATTCACCCCTCCACTTT. Its protein is CASRGEGVNSPLHF.

CDR3 amino acids: CASSLRARLAGGPIETQYF. The CDR3 DNA reads as TGTGCCAGCAGCTTAAGGGCACGGCTAGCGGGAGGGCCGATAGAGACCCAGTACTTC. The V gene is TRBV7-2, the J gene TRBJ2-5, with 12 positions matching TRBD2. Germline CDR1 is SGHTA and CDR2 is FQGNSA. The CDR3 is made up of 19 amino acids. V was pared by 2 bases and J by 4 bases, with 14 bases of the junction left unmatched.

The J gene is TRBJ1-1, the V gene TRBV5-1; 10 bases fit TRBD1. CDR1 SGHRS and CDR2 YFSETQ come from the germline V gene. V trimming: 2 bases; J trimming: 7 bases; junction bases outside the gene matches: 11. This CDR3 comprises 16 residues. The CDR3: CASSFGTGDMSDEAFF. CDR3 DNA: TGCGCCAGCAGCTTCGGGACAGGGGATATGTCGGATGAAGCTTTCTTT. The whole variable domain, filled in from reference TRBV5-1 and TRBJ1-1, reads KAGVTQTPRYLIKTRGQQVTLSCSPISGHRSVSWYQQTPGQGLQFLFEYFSETQRNKGNFPGRFSGRQFSNSRSEMNVSTLELGDSALYLCASSFGTGDMSDEAFFGQGTRLTVV.

The V and J genes are TRBV7-2 and TRBJ2-7; 10 positions match TRBD1. Germline V CDR1 and CDR2: SGHTA, FQGNSA. The CDR3 runs 17 residues. V gave up 4 bases and J gave up 4 bases; unmatched junction bases: 13. The CDR3 region has the DNA TGTGCCAGCAGCTCACCCCTGGGACAGGGGATTCCATACGAGCAGTACTTC. Amino acid sequence: CASSSPLGQGIPYEQYF.

This rearrangement joins TRBV5-4 to TRBJ1-2; 7 bases map to TRBD1. Germline trimming cut 0 bases from V and 4 bases from J; bases unmatched to any gene: 6. Germline lookup yields CDR1 SGHNT and CDR2 YYREEE (reference sequence). The CDR3 spans 15 residues. CDR3 loop: CASSLAGGQFYGYTF. CDR3 in DNA: TGTGCCAGCAGCTTGGCCGGGGGACAGTTCTATGGCTACACCTTC.

The V and J genes are TRBV18 and TRBJ1-3; 7 bases map to TRBD1. CDR3 length: 16 amino acids. The V segment lost 3 bases and the J segment 0 bases; nucleotides outside the gene matches: 5. Germline CDR1 reads KGHSH; CDR2 reads LQKENI. This CDR3 reads CASSPSGQYSGNTIYF. The CDR3 DNA is TGTGCCAGCTCACCTTCGGGACAGTACTCTGGAAACACCATATATTTT. Based on the CDR3 plus reference TRBV18 and TRBJ1-3, the full variable domain is NAGVMQNPRHLVRRRGQEARLRCSPMKGHSHVYWYRQLPEEGLKFMVYLQKENIIDESGMPKERFSAEFPKEGPSILRIQQVVRGDSAAYFCASSPSGQYSGNTIYFGEGSWLTVV.

This clone is a singleton in its sample. The J gene is TRBJ1-1, the V gene TRBV7-6, with unresolved D. V was shortened by 3 bases and J by 1 base, with 9 bases between the two germline ends. Germline assignment: CDR1 SGHVS and CDR2 FNYEAQ. The CDR3 spans 14 residues. Here the CDR3 DNA reads TGTGCCAGCAGCTTTGGCACATCGAACACTGAAGCTTTCTTT. It encodes CASSFGTSNTEAFF.

The gene calls are TRBV11-1 and TRBJ2-5; D not certain. The V gene lost 5 bases and the J gene lost 5 bases, with 18 bases spanning the gap. Germline CDR1 SGHAT, CDR2 FQDESV (reference sequence). The CDR3 length is 15 residues. The CDR3 spells CASSHPTHPAETQYF. The CDR3 region has the DNA TGTGCCAGCAGCCACCCGACTCATCCCGCTGAGACCCAGTACTTC.

This clone was seen a few times. The gene calls are TRBV24-1 and TRBJ1-1; no clear D. In germline, CDR1 is KGHDR, CDR2 SFDVKD. The CDR3 length is 13 residues. V lost 1 base to trimming and J lost 4 bases, with 6 bases between them. The CDR3 DNA sequence: TGTGCCACCAGTGATTTCGGTGGCACTGAAGCTTTCTTT. This encodes CATSDFGGTEAFF.

The genes are TRBV7-2 and TRBJ2-1; the D gene is possibly TRBD1 (6 bases). Germline lookup yields CDR1 SGHTA and CDR2 FQGNSA. The germline V and J ends were trimmed by 4 bases and 1 base, with 14 bases remaining between them. This CDR3 is 16 amino acids long. The CDR3 protein is CASSYTGSRSYNEQFF. Here the CDR3 DNA reads TGTGCCAGCAGCTATACAGGGTCAAGATCCTACAATGAGCAGTTCTTC.

This clone was seen only once. CDR3 coding DNA: TGTGCCTGGAGCGCCGGAGCGGGAGGCACAGATACGCAGTATTTT. Its translation: CAWSAGAGGTDTQYF. This sequence joins TRBV30 and TRBJ2-3; the match to TRBD2 covers 8 bases. This CDR3 contains 15 residues. V trimming: 3 bases; J trimming: 1 base; junction bases outside the gene matches: 6. From germline, CDR1 is GTSNPN and CDR2 SVGIG (reference sequence).

CDR3 bases: TGTGCCAGCTCACCAAAAGCTGAAATCTCTGGAAACACCATATATTTT. Translated: CASSPKAEISGNTIYF. V and J are TRBV18 and TRBJ1-3; no reliable D call. Germline V CDR1 and CDR2: KGHSH, LQKENI. The CDR3 is made up of 16 amino acids. V lost 2 bases and J 0 bases, leaving 11 bases between the germline ends.

The V gene is TRBV11-2, the J gene TRBJ1-6; possibly TRBD1 for D (6 bases). From germline, CDR1 is SGHAT and CDR2 FQNNGV. The V gene lost 5 bases and the J gene lost 14 bases, with 19 bases spanning the gap. The CDR3 has 14 amino acids. CDR3 coding DNA: TGTGCCAGCAGCCTGGACAGATACCGGGGGGCCCTCCACTTT. Translated: CASSLDRYRGALHF.

This chain links TRBV3-1 (or the pseudogene TRBV3-2) with TRBJ2-7; the match to TRBD2 covers 13 bases. The trim removed 9 bases at V and 2 bases at J, leaving 1 base unmatched. The CDR3 totals 13 residues. Germline values: CDR1 LGHDT, CDR2 YNNKEL (reference sequence). This chain's CDR3 is CASTSGGAYEQYF. CDR3 nucleotide sequence: TGTGCCAGTACTAGCGGGGGGGCCTACGAGCAGTACTTC.

The chain recombines TRBV4-2 with TRBJ1-3, with TRBD1 identical over 7 bases. There are 17 residues in the CDR3. Germline V lookup: CDR1 LGHNA, CDR2 YNFKEQ. The V segment lost 4 bases and the J segment 2 bases; nucleotides outside the gene matches: 11. The CDR3 region is CASSLWGLQGTGNTIYF. The CDR3 DNA follows: TGTGCCAGCAGCCTTTGGGGCCTACAGGGGACTGGAAACACCATATATTTT.

This chain joins TRBV5-4 and TRBJ1-4; possibly TRBD1 for D (6 bases). Germline V CDR1 and CDR2: SGHNT, YYREEE (reference sequence). V lost 4 bases, J lost 5 bases, and 9 bases lay in between. CDR3 size: 13 residues. DNA of the CDR3: TGTGCCAGCAGCATAGGGACAAATGAAAAACTGTTTTTT. Amino acids: CASSIGTNEKLFF.

The chain joins TRBV24-1 to TRBJ2-2; unclear D gene. The CDR3 contains 13 residues. The germline CDR1 and CDR2 sequences are KGHDR and SFDVKD. V was clipped by 8 bases and J by 0 bases, with 6 bases between them. The CDR3 coding sequence is TGTGCCACCAAACTCTCGAACACCGGGGAGCTGTTTTTT. Translating gives CATKLSNTGELFF.

The chain joins TRBV11-2 to TRBJ2-7; D possibly corresponds to TRBD2 (5 bases). In germline, CDR1 is SGHAT, CDR2 FQNNGV. The CDR3 extends over 12 amino acids. Trimming shortened V by 6 bases and J by 2 bases, and 8 bases separated the two germline ends. The CDR3 bases are TGTGCCAGCAGTTCCGGGGCCTACGAGCAGTACTTC. It is translated as CASSSGAYEQYF. Full variable domain (outside the CDR3, taken from reference TRBV11-2 and TRBJ2-7): EAGVAQSPRYKIIEKRQSVAFWCNPISGHATLYWYQQILGQGPKLLIQFQNNGVVDDSQLPKDRFSAERLKGVDSTLKIQPAKLEDSAVYLCASSSGAYEQYFGPGTRLTVT.

This clone is a singleton in its sample. This chain joins TRBV7-2 and TRBJ1-1; tentative D call: TRBD1 (5 bases). In germline, CDR1 is SGHTA, CDR2 FQGNSA. This CDR3 has 13 residues. The ends were cut back, 1 base at V and 10 bases at J, with 13 bases in the middle. The CDR3 coding sequence is TGTGCCAGCAGCTTAGGGGAGGGGTTTTTAGCTTTCTTT. Translation gives CASSLGEGFLAFF.

The chain couples TRBV3-1 (or the pseudogene TRBV3-2) to TRBJ2-2, with a tentative D call TRBD2 (5 bases). There are 15 residues in the CDR3. Trimming removed 8 bases from V and 0 bases from J, with 13 bases in between. CDR1 and CDR2 from the germline V gene are LGHDT and YNNKEL (reference sequence). CDR3 in DNA: TGTGCCAGCGGACCGGACTTGTCGAACACCGGGGAGCTGTTTTTT. This encodes CASGPDLSNTGELFF.

As concerns this clone: Different DNA sequences within this sample yield the same CDR3. This chain connects TRBV12-3 or TRBV12-4 to TRBJ1-2; no reliable D call. This CDR3 spans 12 amino acids. Trimming pared 4 bases from V and 1 base from J, leaving 4 bases between. The CDR3 loop reads CASSSLNYGYTF. CDR3 in DNA: TGTGCCAGCAGTTCACTTAACTATGGCTACACCTTC.

V is TRBV29-1 and J is TRBJ1-3, with D perhaps matching TRBD1 (5 bases). The germline V gene has CDR1 SQVTM and CDR2 ANQGSEA. Trimming shortened V by 5 bases and J by 3 bases, and 11 bases separated the two germline ends. This CDR3 has 13 amino acids. CDR3 nucleotides: TGCAGCGTTCTTAGGGGAAATGGAAACACCATATATTTT. Protein product: CSVLRGNGNTIYF.

This chain links TRBV9 with TRBJ1-6; 7 bases line up with TRBD1. Per germline, CDR1 SGDLS and CDR2 YYNGEE. Unmatched junction bases numbered 11, after V lost 7 bases and J lost 7 bases. The CDR3 length is 15 residues. The CDR3 DNA follows: TGTGCCAGCTCCCAAAGGGGGACAGAAAATTCACCCCTCCACTTT. The encoded protein is CASSQRGTENSPLHF.

This chain connects TRBV27 to TRBJ1-1, with 7 bases matching TRBD1. Germline V CDR1 and CDR2: MNHEY, SMNVEV (reference sequence). The CDR3 covers 15 residues. Trimming took 4 bases from V and 4 from J; bases not matched to a gene: 9. The CDR3 bases are TGTGCCAGCAGTTCTACCGGGACAGCCAGCACTGAAGCTTTCTTT. It yields the protein CASSSTGTASTEAFF.